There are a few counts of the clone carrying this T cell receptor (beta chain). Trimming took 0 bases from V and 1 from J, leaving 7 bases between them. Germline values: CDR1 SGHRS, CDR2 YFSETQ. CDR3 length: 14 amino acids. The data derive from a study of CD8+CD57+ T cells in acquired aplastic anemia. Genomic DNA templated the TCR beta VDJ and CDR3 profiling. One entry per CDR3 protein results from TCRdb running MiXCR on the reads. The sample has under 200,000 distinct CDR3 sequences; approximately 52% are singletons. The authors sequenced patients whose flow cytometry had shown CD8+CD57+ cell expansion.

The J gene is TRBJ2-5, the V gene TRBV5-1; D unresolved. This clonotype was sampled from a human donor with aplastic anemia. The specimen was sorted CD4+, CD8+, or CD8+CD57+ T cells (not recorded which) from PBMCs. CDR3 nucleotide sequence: TGCGCCAGCAGCTTGGAGGCAGTCCAAGAGACCCAGTACTTC. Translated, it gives CASSLEAVQETQYF.